The 26 T cell receptor beta chains below come from one sample, sequenced in a study of early stage breast cancer tumors. Profiled with immunoSEQ multiplex PCR; TCRdb holds only in-frame clones, not every one. This table has about 36,000 clones, 70% to 85% appearing once. The sequencing sample was made of blood. All receptors derive from a person in their sixties with breast cancer.

The chain uses TRBV28 and TRBJ2-2, with a possible D match to TRBD1 (6 bases). Per germline, CDR1 MDHEN and CDR2 SYDVKM. The germline V and J ends were trimmed by 2 bases and 6 bases, with 10 bases remaining between them. The CDR3 consists of 14 residues. This CDR3 reads CASSLGGEAGELFF. The DNA for the CDR3 is TGTGCCAGCAGTTTAGGGGGCGAGGCCGGGGAGCTGTTTTTT.

The genes are TRBV5-1 and TRBJ2-7; 7 positions match TRBD2. This CDR3 comprises 18 residues. With 5 bases clipped from V and 2 bases from J, the junction kept 19 bases outside the gene matches. Germline CDR1 is SGHRS and CDR2 is YFSETQ. CDR3 in DNA: TGCGCCAGCAGTCCGAAGCGACCGTGGGAAGGACTAGCCTACGAGCAGTACTTC. Its protein product is CASSPKRPWEGLAYEQYF.

This clone was seen a handful of times. The genes are TRBV6-5 and TRBJ1-1; D ambiguous. From germline, CDR1 is MNHEY and CDR2 SVGAGI. V lost 2 bases and J 3 bases, leaving 10 bases between the germline ends. This CDR3 region has 14 residues. CDR3 in DNA: TGTGCCAGCAGTTACCTCCTCGATCACACTGAAGCTTTCTTT. The encoded protein is CASSYLLDHTEAFF.

The chain recombines TRBV5-6 with TRBJ1-2; 12 positions match TRBD1. The CDR3 is 16 amino acids. CDR1 and CDR2 from the germline V gene are SGHDT and YYEEEE. J lost 2 bases, V lost 0 bases, and 2 bases had no gene match. Here the CDR3 reads CASSLGDRGQNYGYTF. CDR3 nucleotides: TGTGCCAGCAGCTTGGGGGACAGGGGGCAGAACTATGGCTACACCTTC.

The V and J genes are TRBV28 and TRBJ2-7; D is undetermined. CDR3 length: 13 residues. Germline-derived CDR1 and CDR2 are MDHEN and SYDVKM. V lost 5 bases to trimming and J lost 0 bases, with 8 bases between them. The CDR3, as DNA: TGTGCCAGCAGTAGACATCCCTCCTACGAGCAGTACTTC. Encoded protein: CASSRHPSYEQYF.

The chain has TRBV5-1 and TRBJ2-5; TRBD1 aligns across 7 bases. The J call may be mistaken, given a closer DNA end match to TRBJ2-7. The CDR3 is 14 amino acids. Germline V gene sequence: CDR1 SGHRS, CDR2 YFSETQ. DNA of the CDR3: TGCGCCAGCAGCCAGGGGGTCCCCAGCTACGAGCAGTACTTC. It yields the protein CASSQGVPSYEQYF.

CDR3 in DNA: TGTGCCAGCAGTGATGGGGACCCGCTCAATTACAATGAGCAGTTCTTC. The encoded protein is CASSDGDPLNYNEQFF. The chain links TRBV25-1 to TRBJ2-1, with D perhaps assigned TRBD1 or TRBD2 (5 bases each). CDR1 MGHDK and CDR2 SYGVNS come from the germline V gene. Trimming pared 3 bases from V and 4 bases from J, leaving 16 bases between. The length of the CDR3 is 16 residues.

The chain uses TRBV7-9 and TRBJ1-2; 11 bases match TRBD1. This CDR3 has 15 amino acids. In germline, CDR1 is SEHNR, CDR2 FQNEAQ (reference sequence). After removal of 5 bases from V and 6 bases from J, the junction contained 8 bases not matched to a gene. In nucleotides, the CDR3 is TGTGCCAGCAGCATGATCGGACAGGGGGCGCATGGCTACACCTTC. This codes for CASSMIGQGAHGYTF.

The chain couples TRBV5-8 to TRBJ2-7; 7 nucleotides line up with TRBD1. This CDR3 is built from 13 residues. V dropped 2 bases and J dropped 3; count of bases not matched to a gene: 2. Per germline, CDR1 SGHTS and CDR2 YDEGEE. The CDR3 bases are TGTGCCAGCAGCTTATCAGGGGGCTACGAGCAGTACTTC. Protein sequence: CASSLSGGYEQYF.

This chain joins TRBV6-5 and TRBJ2-7; D gene uncertain. In germline, CDR1 is MNHEY, CDR2 SVGAGI. The CDR3 length is 16 residues. V was pared by 2 bases and J by 2 bases, with 16 bases between. The DNA for the CDR3 is TGTGCCAGCAGTTACCTGACACTGCTTGAGCCCTACGAGCAGTACTTC. This sequence encodes CASSYLTLLEPYEQYF.

This chain uses TRBV5-4 with TRBJ1-2; TRBD1 matches 9 bases. The ends lost 4 bases at V and 5 bases at J; junction bases unmatched: 3. The CDR3 totals 13 residues. Germline V gives CDR1 SGHNT, CDR2 YYREEE (reference sequence). As DNA, the CDR3 is TGTGCCAGCAGCCCGACAGGGGGATATGGCTACACCTTC. It codes for CASSPTGGYGYTF.

The chain recombines TRBV28 with TRBJ1-5, with D tentatively TRBD1 (5 bases). CDR1 is MDHEN, CDR2 SYDVKM, per germline. Trimming shortened V by 3 bases and J by 2 bases, and 11 bases separated the two germline ends. The CDR3 loop spans 15 amino acids. Here the CDR3 DNA reads TGTGCCAGCAGTTTTCAGGCAGGGCGCAATCAGCCCCAGCATTTT. This sequence encodes CASSFQAGRNQPQHF.

This clone appeared a single time. The V and J genes are TRBV15 and TRBJ1-3, with a tentative D call TRBD1 (5 bases). The CDR3 is made up of 18 amino acids. V dropped 0 bases and J dropped 2 bases, with 17 bases sitting between them. From germline, CDR1 is LNHNV and CDR2 YYDKDF (reference sequence). CDR3 loop: CATSRENPGPTTGNTIYF. CDR3 nucleotide sequence: TGTGCCACCAGCAGAGAAAACCCGGGACCTACTACTGGAAACACCATATATTTT. Using reference TRBV15 and TRBJ1-3 for the parts outside the CDR3, the full variable domain is DAMVIQNPRYQVTQFGKPVTLSCSQTLNHNVMYWYQQKSSQAPKLLFHYYDKDFNNEADTPDNFQSRRPNTSFCFLDIRSPGLGDTAMYLCATSRENPGPTTGNTIYFGEGSWLTVV.

The V call is TRBV7-2, the J call TRBJ1-1; TRBD1 matches 7 bases. Germline CDR1 SGHTA, CDR2 FQGNSA. Losses at the gene ends were 8 bases for V and 2 bases for J; bases not matched to a gene: 5. The CDR3 has 13 residues. The CDR3 is CASGGQLNTEAFF. The CDR3 DNA sequence: TGTGCCAGCGGGGGACAGCTTAACACTGAAGCTTTCTTT.

The V gene is TRBV19, the J gene TRBJ2-1; D not certain. V dropped 1 base and J dropped 7 bases, with 11 bases sitting between them. This CDR3 region has 14 residues. Germline assignment: CDR1 LNHDA and CDR2 SQIVND (reference sequence). The CDR3 region has the DNA TGTGCCAGTAGTATAGGGGTCCCCGGTAATGAGCAGTTCTTC. Residues: CASSIGVPGNEQFF.

V usage is TRBV4-1 and J usage is TRBJ1-1, with D uncertain. Per the germline V gene, CDR1 is MGHRA and CDR2 is YSYEKL. This CDR3 is 14 amino acids long. V lost 1 base, J lost 2 bases, and 8 bases lay in between. The CDR3 DNA sequence: TGCGCCAGCAGCCAAGTTTCGACTAACACTGAAGCTTTCTTT. This encodes CASSQVSTNTEAFF.

In DNA, the CDR3 is TGTGCCAGCAGCTCGTCCTCAGGAAGCCAGACCCAGTACTTC. The encoded protein is CASSSSSGSQTQYF. The gene calls are TRBV7-2 and TRBJ2-5, with D unresolved. The CDR3 sequence is 14 residues long. V lost 4 bases to trimming and J lost 6 bases, with 15 bases between them. Germline CDR1 SGHTA, CDR2 FQGNSA.

There are a few counts of this clone. The rearrangement links TRBV6-6 to TRBJ1-5, with 7 bases identical to TRBD1. V lost 5 bases and J lost 5; bases outside the gene matches: 9. Germline assignment: CDR1 MNHNY and CDR2 SVGAGI (reference sequence). The CDR3 consists of 15 residues. The CDR3 is CASSKVQGTDQPQHF. The CDR3 DNA reads TGTGCCAGCAGTAAAGTACAGGGGACGGATCAGCCCCAGCATTTT.

The chain uses TRBV7-2 and TRBJ1-6; D unresolved. From germline, CDR1 is SGHTA and CDR2 FQGNSA. V dropped 2 bases and J dropped 8 bases, with 16 bases sitting between them. The CDR3 totals 16 residues. The CDR3 is CASSLKLLNGYSPLHF. The CDR3 region has the DNA TGTGCCAGCAGCTTAAAGCTCCTAAATGGGTATTCACCCCTCCACTTT.

Only a few counts were recorded for this clone. The V and J genes are TRBV11-2 and TRBJ2-7, with no clear D. The length of the CDR3 is 11 residues. Trimming stripped 0 bases from V and 3 bases from J, with 0 bases between. Germline CDR1 is SGHAT and CDR2 is FQNNGV. CDR3 amino acids: CASSLDYEQYF. CDR3 DNA sequence: TGTGCCAGCAGCTTAGACTACGAGCAGTACTTC.

This chain connects TRBV28 to TRBJ1-2, with D maybe TRBD1 (6 bases). With 6 bases removed from V and 6 bases from J, the gap between germline ends came to 20 bases. This CDR3 comprises 15 residues. Germline-derived CDR1 and CDR2 are MDHEN and SYDVKM. CDR3 residues: CASSVQGEIFDGYTF. DNA for the CDR3: TGTGCCAGCAGCGTACAGGGAGAAATTTTCGATGGCTACACCTTC.

The chain recombines TRBV11-1 with TRBJ1-2, with unresolved D. V lost 2 bases and J lost 11, with 9 bases in between. This CDR3 has 11 amino acids. CDR1 and CDR2 from the germline V gene are SGHAT and FQDESV (reference sequence). CDR3 sequence reads: CASSLSGLYTF. In nucleotides, the CDR3 is TGTGCCAGCAGCTTATCAGGCCTATACACCTTC.

V gene TRBV19 combines with J gene TRBJ2-5; 15 bases fit TRBD2. J lost 7 bases, V lost 5 bases, and 8 bases had no gene match. CDR3 length equals 16 residues. Germline V gene data show CDR1 as LNHDA and CDR2 as SQIVND (reference sequence). Here the CDR3 reads CASSLGLAGGRVTQYF. The CDR3 nucleotides are TGTGCCAGTAGTCTCGGACTAGCGGGGGGGCGTGTGACCCAGTACTTC. The full variable domain, in which reference TRBV19 and TRBJ2-5 provide the parts outside the CDR3, is DGGITQSPKYLFRKEGQNVTLSCEQNLNHDAMYWYRQDPGQGLRLIYYSQIVNDFQKGDIAEGYSVSREKKESFPLTVTSAQKNPTAFYLCASSLGLAGGRVTQYFGPGTRLLVL.

V gene TRBV5-1 combines with J gene TRBJ2-7; unclear D gene. This CDR3 is built from 11 residues. The V end was cut by 5 bases, the J end by 0 bases, with 3 bases between. Germline assignment: CDR1 SGHRS and CDR2 YFSETQ. The chain's CDR3 is CASRSSYEQYF. As DNA, the CDR3 is TGCGCCAGCAGGAGCTCCTACGAGCAGTACTTC.

The CDR3 DNA follows: TGTGCCAGCAGCTTAGCGCTAGGAGGGGGCGAGGGCTATGGCTACACCTTC. Amino acid sequence: CASSLALGGGEGYGYTF. This chain joins TRBV7-8 and TRBJ1-2; 7 bases agree with TRBD1. Trimming took 0 bases from V and 4 from J; bases not matched to a gene: 11. The CDR3 loop spans 17 amino acids. Germline V CDR1 and CDR2: SGHVS, FQNEAQ.

The chain couples TRBV5-1 to TRBJ2-1; 8 positions match TRBD2. The CDR3 sequence is 16 residues long. V was pared by 2 bases and J by 5 bases, with 9 bases of the junction left unmatched. From germline, CDR1 is SGHRS and CDR2 YFSETQ. The CDR3 sequence is CASSLSLRGDHNEQFF. The DNA for the CDR3 is TGCGCCAGCAGCTTAAGTTTGCGGGGGGATCACAATGAGCAGTTCTTC.